The TCR beta chain under discussion was sequenced for a study of shared clonotypes between healthy human individuals. V was pared by 5 bases and J by 0 bases, with 10 bases between. The CDR3 has 14 residues. Germline lookup yields CDR1 MNHNY and CDR2 SVGAGI (reference sequence). Profiling relied on immunoSEQ multiplex PCR, and the TCRdb table lists in-frame clones only, not all of them. The data contain more than 2 million clones, roughly 95% of them singletons. Study-wide points: Generally, estimated richness proved larger in naive subsets than it did in memory subsets. Non-shared clonotypes had lower generation probabilities than those shared by all four donors. The naive CD4 repertoires of four donors were compared, and approximately 4.5% of clonotypes were shared. For sorted subsets, rarefaction showed incomplete sequencing despite large depth.

Notes on this clone: The antigen is unknown.

What was sequenced was naive CD4+ T cells sorted from blood. Described subset: CD45RA+ positively selected. V is TRBV6-6 and J is TRBJ1-1; D gene ambiguous. This TCR derives from a man younger than 30 in good health. CDR3 amino acids: CASSSSMLNTEAFF. CDR3 nucleotides: TGTGCCAGCAGTAGCTCCATGTTGAACACTGAAGCTTTCTTT.